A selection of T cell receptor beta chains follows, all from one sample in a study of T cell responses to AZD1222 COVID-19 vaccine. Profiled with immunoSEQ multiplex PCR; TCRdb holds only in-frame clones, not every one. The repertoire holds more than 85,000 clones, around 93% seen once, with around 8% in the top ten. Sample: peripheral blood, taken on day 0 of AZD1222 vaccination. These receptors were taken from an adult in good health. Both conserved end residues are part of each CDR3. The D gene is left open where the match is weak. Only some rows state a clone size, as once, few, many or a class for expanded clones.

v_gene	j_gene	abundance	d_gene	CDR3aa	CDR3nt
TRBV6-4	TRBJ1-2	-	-	CASEDVNYGYTF	TGTGCCAGCGAGGATGTTAACTATGGCTACACCTTC
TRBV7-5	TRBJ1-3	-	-	CARSRTGGNTIYF	TGTGCCAGAAGCCGGACAGGAGGAAACACCATATATTTT
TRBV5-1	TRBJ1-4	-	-	CASSLTSPGHEKLFF	TGCGCCAGCAGCTTGACCTCTCCGGGCCATGAAAAACTGTTTTTT
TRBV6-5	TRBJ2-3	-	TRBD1	CATRAEGGRNTQYF	TGTGCCACCCGGGCCGAAGGGGGCAGGAATACGCAGTATTTT
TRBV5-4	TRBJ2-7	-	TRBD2	CASSRGLAGHEQYF	TGTGCCAGCAGCCGCGGACTAGCGGGACACGAGCAGTACTTC
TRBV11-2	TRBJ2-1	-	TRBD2	CASSRGLADHNEQFF	TGTGCCAGCAGCCGGGGACTAGCGGACCACAATGAGCAGTTCTTC
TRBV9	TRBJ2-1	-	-	CASSVGRGPRYNEQFF	TGTGCCAGCAGCGTTGGGCGGGGGCCCCGATACAATGAGCAGTTCTTC
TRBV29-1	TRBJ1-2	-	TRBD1	CSVGQGRDGYTF	TGCAGCGTCGGACAGGGTAGAGATGGCTACACCTTC
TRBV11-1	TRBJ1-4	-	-	CASSNAGFTNEKLFF	TGTGCCAGCAGCAACGCAGGGTTCACTAATGAAAAACTGTTTTTT
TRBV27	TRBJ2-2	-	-	CASSLSGTLLTGELFF	TGTGCCAGCAGTTTATCAGGGACCCTCCTTACCGGGGAGCTGTTTTTT
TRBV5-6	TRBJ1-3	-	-	CASSFNSAGNTIYF	TGTGCCAGCAGCTTTAACAGCGCTGGAAACACCATATATTTT
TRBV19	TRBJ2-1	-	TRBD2	CASSKGLAASLGKFF	TGTGCCAGTAGTAAGGGACTAGCGGCCTCCTTGGGGAAGTTCTTC
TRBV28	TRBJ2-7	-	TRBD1	CASTLALGQGAYEQYF	TGTGCCAGCACCCTAGCCCTCGGACAGGGGGCCTACGAGCAGTACTTC
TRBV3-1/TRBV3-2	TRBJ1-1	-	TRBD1	CASSPRTGRTEAFF	TGTGCCAGCAGCCCCCGGACAGGAAGGACTGAAGCTTTCTTT
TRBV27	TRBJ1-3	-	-	CASSSAQSYGNTIYF	TGTGCCAGCAGTTCCGCCCAGAGTTATGGAAACACCATATATTTT
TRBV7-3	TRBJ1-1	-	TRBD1	CASSLGPGTGDTEAFF	TGTGCCAGCAGCTTGGGTCCCGGGACAGGCGACACTGAAGCTTTCTTT
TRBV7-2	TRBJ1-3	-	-	CASRGGGSGNTIYF	TGTGCCAGCAGGGGAGGCGGCTCTGGAAACACCATATATTTT
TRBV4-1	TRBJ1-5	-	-	CASSSHPAYHQPQHF	TGCGCCAGCAGCTCGCACCCAGCTTACCATCAGCCCCAGCATTTT
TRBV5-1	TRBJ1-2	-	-	CASKADTNYGYTF	TGCGCCAGCAAGGCAGACACTAACTATGGCTACACCTTC
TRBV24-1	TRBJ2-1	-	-	CATSDLQGGEQFF	TGTGCCACCAGTGATTTGCAAGGAGGTGAGCAGTTCTTC
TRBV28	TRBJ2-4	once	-	CASSSYLNIQYF	TGTGCCAGCAGCTCCTATCTGAACATTCAGTACTTC
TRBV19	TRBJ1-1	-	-	CASSTQTGGAEAFF	TGTGCCAGTAGTACACAGACGGGGGGAGCTGAAGCTTTCTTT
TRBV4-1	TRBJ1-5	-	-	CASSHSGWGVGQPQHF	TGCGCCAGCAGCCACTCAGGGTGGGGGGTCGGTCAGCCCCAGCATTTT
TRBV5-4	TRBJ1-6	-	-	CASSLGREGDSPLHF	TGTGCCAGCAGCTTAGGGAGGGAGGGGGATTCACCCCTCCACTTT
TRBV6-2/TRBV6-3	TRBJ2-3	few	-	CASSYSAADTQYF	TGTGCCAGCAGTTACTCGGCGGCGGATACGCAGTATTTT
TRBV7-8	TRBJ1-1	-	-	CASSLVTGNTEAFF	TGTGCCAGCAGCTTAGTGACGGGGAACACTGAAGCTTTCTTT
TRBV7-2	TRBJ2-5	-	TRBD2	CASSLKAGGGYETQYF	TGTGCCAGCAGCTTAAAGGCGGGAGGGGGGTATGAGACCCAGTACTTC
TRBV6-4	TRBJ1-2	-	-	CASSEGYGYTF	TGTGCCAGCAGTGAGGGCTATGGCTACACCTTC
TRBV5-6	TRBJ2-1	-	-	CASSSGGYNEQFF	TGTGCCAGCAGCTCCGGCGGATACAATGAGCAGTTCTTC
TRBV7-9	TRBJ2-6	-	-	CASSLSGQGYAGANVLTF	TGTGCCAGCAGCTTATCAGGCCAGGGCTATGCCGGGGCCAACGTCCTGACTTTC
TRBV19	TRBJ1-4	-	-	CASSIGALPEKLFF	TGTGCCAGTAGTATCGGCGCCCTTCCGGAAAAACTGTTTTTT
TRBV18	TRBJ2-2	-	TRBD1	CASSPDRGSRNTGELFF	TGTGCCAGCTCACCAGACAGGGGGAGTAGGAACACCGGGGAGCTGTTTTTT
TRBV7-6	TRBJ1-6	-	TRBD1	CASSYGTGEVSPLHF	TGTGCCAGCAGCTACGGGACAGGGGAGGTTTCACCCCTCCACTTT
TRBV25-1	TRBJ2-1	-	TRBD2	CASRSSGSNEQFF	TGTGCCAGCAGATCTAGCGGGAGTAATGAGCAGTTCTTC
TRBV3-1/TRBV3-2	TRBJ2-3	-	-	CASSQDSASYTQYF	TGTGCCAGCAGCCAAGATTCGGCTTCTTATACGCAGTATTTT
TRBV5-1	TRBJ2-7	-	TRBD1	CASSPYGQGEQYF	TGCGCCAGCAGCCCCTATGGACAGGGCGAGCAGTACTTC
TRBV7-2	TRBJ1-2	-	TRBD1	CASSLALGGASYGYTF	TGTGCCAGCAGCTTAGCGTTAGGGGGCGCCAGCTATGGCTACACCTTC
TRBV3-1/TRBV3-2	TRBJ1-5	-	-	CASSQDLGTGGQPQHF	TGTGCCAGCAGCCAAGATCTGGGCACGGGGGGTCAGCCCCAGCATTTT
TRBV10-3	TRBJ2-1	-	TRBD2	CAISWTSGSSYNEQFF	TGTGCCATCAGCTGGACTAGCGGAAGCTCCTACAATGAGCAGTTCTTC
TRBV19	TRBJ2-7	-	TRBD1	CASMNPDRAGKQYF	TGTGCCAGTATGAACCCGGACAGGGCGGGCAAGCAGTACTTC
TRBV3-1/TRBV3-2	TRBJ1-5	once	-	CASSQEGHQPQHF	TGTGCCAGCAGCCAAGAGGGGCATCAGCCCCAGCATTTT
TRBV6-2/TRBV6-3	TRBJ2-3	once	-	CASRYSATDTQYF	TGTGCCAGCAGGTACTCTGCCACAGATACGCAGTATTTT
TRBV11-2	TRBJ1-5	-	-	CASSLTSNQPQHF	TGTGCCAGCAGCTTAACTAGCAATCAGCCCCAGCATTTT
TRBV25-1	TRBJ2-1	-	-	CASSEFTGSSYNEQFF	TGTGCCAGCAGTGAATTTACAGGAAGCTCCTACAATGAGCAGTTCTTC